Listed here is a single TCR beta chain. The record originates from a study of blood T cell repertoires in COVID-19. This CDR3 is built from 15 residues. Germline CDR1 is MNHEY and CDR2 is SVGEGT. The V segment lost 2 bases and the J segment 4 bases; nucleotides outside the gene matches: 5. Original handling: Estimation of nucleated cell counts was performed using reference gene primer amplification. Profiled with immunoSEQ multiplex PCR; TCRdb holds only in-frame clones, not every one. V, J and clone size were drawn from that table, and D and trimming were deduced from the DNA. The table records approximately 130,000 clones, around 80% of them present only once.

The V and J genes are TRBV6-2 or TRBV6-3 and TRBJ1-2, with TRBD1 matching 9 bases. The sequence was obtained from a man older than 75 with active or convalescent COVID-19. The material sequenced was peripheral blood. CDR3 sequence reads: CASSYPRTGAYGYTF. The DNA of the CDR3 is TGTGCCAGCAGTTACCCTCGGACAGGGGCCTATGGCTACACCTTC.